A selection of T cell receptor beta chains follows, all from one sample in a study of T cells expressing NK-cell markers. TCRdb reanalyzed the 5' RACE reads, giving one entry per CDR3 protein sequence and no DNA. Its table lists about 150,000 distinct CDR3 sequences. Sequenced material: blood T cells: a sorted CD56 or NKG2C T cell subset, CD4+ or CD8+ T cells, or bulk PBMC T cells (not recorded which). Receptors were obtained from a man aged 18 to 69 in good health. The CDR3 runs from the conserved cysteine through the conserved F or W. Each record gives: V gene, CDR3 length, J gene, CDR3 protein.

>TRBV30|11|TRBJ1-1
CAWSDYTEAFF
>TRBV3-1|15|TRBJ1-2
CASSPQRGSNYGYTF
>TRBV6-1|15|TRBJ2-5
CASGVAGGGQETQYF
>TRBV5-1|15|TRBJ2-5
CASSVYPGSQETQYF
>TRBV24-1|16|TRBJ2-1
CATSDFGQGEMDEQFF
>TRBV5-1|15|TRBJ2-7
CASSPTGILAYEQYF
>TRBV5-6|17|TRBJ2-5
CASSLVRLAGSQETQYF
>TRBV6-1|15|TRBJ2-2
CASSRPDSSTGELFF
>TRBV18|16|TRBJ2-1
CASSPPRQGAYNEQFF
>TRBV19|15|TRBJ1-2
CASSIVDRGLNGYTF
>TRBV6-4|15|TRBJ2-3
CASSDGRGGQDTQYF
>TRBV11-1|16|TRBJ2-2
CASTARAGEYTGELFF
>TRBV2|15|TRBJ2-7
CASSGVDTPNDEQYF
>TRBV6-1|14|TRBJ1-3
CASSEPGLSNTIYF
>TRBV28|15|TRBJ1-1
CASSFKTHMNTEAFF
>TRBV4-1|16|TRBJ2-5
CASSQVGDAPQETQYF
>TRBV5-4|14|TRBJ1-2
CASSLALLDGGYTF
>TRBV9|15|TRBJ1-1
CASSARQEPNTEAFF
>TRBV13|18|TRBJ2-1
CASSPGTGIGLKYNEQFF
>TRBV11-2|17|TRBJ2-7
CASSLGSGGVPSYEQYF
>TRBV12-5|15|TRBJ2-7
CASGQDLLLTYEQYF
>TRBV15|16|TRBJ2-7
CATSGGEGFPPYEQYF
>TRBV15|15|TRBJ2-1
CATSERGPAYNEQFF
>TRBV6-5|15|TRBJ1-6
CASSYLQGAKSPLHF
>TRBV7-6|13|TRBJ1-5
CASSPRDGQPQHF
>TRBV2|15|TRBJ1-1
CASSVRVDGNTEAFF
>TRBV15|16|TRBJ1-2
CATSRVRTGGSHVYTF
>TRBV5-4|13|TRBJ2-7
CASSLARVGEQYF
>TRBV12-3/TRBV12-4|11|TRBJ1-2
CASSGQYGYTF
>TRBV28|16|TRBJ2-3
CASGGTGTPSTDTQYF
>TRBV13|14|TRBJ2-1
CASSLISGYNEQFF
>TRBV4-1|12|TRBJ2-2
CASSQHTGELFF
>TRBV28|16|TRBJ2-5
CASRISGAAPEETQYF
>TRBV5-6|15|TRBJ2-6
CASSLIGGGANVLTF
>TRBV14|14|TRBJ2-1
CASSQSDDRGEKFF
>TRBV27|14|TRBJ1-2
CASSLFPVGYGYTF
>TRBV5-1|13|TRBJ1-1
CASSLTGGTEAFF
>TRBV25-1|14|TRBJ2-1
CASTLAGTYNEQFF
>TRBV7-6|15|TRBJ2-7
CASSGGLTSSYEQYF
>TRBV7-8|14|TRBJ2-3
CASSLGTSWDTQYF
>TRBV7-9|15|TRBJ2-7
CASSTGTSVSYEQYF
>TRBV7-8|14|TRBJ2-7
CASSPNPREGEQYF
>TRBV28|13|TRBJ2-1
CATKQPGGNEQFF
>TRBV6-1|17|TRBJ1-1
CASSADREATWNTEAFF
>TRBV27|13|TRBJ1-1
CASSLGGDTEAFF
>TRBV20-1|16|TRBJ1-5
CSATTSSRSGNQPQHF
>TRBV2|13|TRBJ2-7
CASSASLSGEQYF
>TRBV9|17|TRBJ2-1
CASSVNTGTEHYNEQFF
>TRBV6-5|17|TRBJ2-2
CASSTFAPRQNTGELFF
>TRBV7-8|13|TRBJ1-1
CASSLVGADEAFF
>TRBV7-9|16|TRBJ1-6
CASSSTGSSYNSPLHF